These 4 T cell receptor beta chains were all obtained from the same sample, sequenced in a study of T cells in Graves' hyperthyroidism and ophthalmopathy. The investigators amplified TCR beta CDR3 regions from RNA transcripts. The primer set for the first-round RT-PCR of the TCR CDR3 was HTBI. From the multiplex PCR reads, TCRdb called clonotypes with MiXCR, one entry per CDR3 protein. Of about 410,000 distinct CDR3 sequences in the sample, roughly 14% were seen once. The sample was blood. The receptors come from a man aged 18 to 29 with Graves' ophthalmopathy.

The V and J genes are TRBV29-1 and TRBJ2-5; D unclear. CDR3 length: 12 residues. Germline lookup yields CDR1 SQVTM and CDR2 ANQGSEA. V lost 2 bases and J lost 7, with 11 bases in between. The CDR3 sequence: CSVESGPRTQYF. CDR3 DNA sequence: TGCAGCGTTGAATCAGGTCCACGGACCCAGTACTTC.

The chain is built from TRBV4-1 and TRBJ1-2, with D unresolved. The CDR3 has 13 residues. Germline CDR1 is MGHRA and CDR2 is YSYEKL. Trimming left V 3 bases short and J 4 bases short, with 9 bases between. The CDR3 spells CASSQHAAYGYTF. Written as DNA, the CDR3 is TGCGCCAGCAGCCAGCACGCGGCCTATGGCTACACCTTC.

This clonotype was counted many times. This rearrangement joins TRBV7-9 to TRBJ1-3; D might be TRBD1 (5 bases). V lost 10 bases to trimming and J lost 0 bases, with 13 bases between them. Germline V lookup: CDR1 SEHNR, CDR2 FQNEAQ (reference sequence). There are 14 residues in the CDR3. The CDR3 spells CATIRRGSGNTIYF. The CDR3 coding sequence is TGTGCCACTATAAGAAGGGGCTCTGGAAACACCATATATTTT.

Many counts were recorded for this clonotype. This CDR3 is CASSLAENEKLFF. The CDR3 DNA sequence: TGTGCCAGCAGCTTAGCCGAGAATGAAAAACTGTTTTTT. The chain has TRBV11-2 and TRBJ1-4; D remains unclear. This CDR3 region has 13 residues. V gave up 1 base and J gave up 5 bases, with 5 bases separating them. Germline CDR1 SGHAT, CDR2 FQNNGV. The complete variable domain, with remaining parts taken from reference TRBV11-2 and TRBJ1-4, reads EAGVAQSPRYKIIEKRQSVAFWCNPISGHATLYWYQQILGQGPKLLIQFQNNGVVDDSQLPKDRFSAERLKGVDSTLKIQPAKLEDSAVYLCASSLAENEKLFFGSGTQLSVL.